This TCR beta chain was found in a study of CD8+CD57+ T cells in acquired aplastic anemia (dated by TCRdb to between 2017 and 2018). Regarding the research as a whole: Extracted DNA from sorted CD4+ and CD8+ cells averaged approximately 3.4 ug, ranging from roughly 0.17 to 30 ug. Healthy donor samples averaged roughly 9.9 million reads for CD4+ and about 12 million for CD8+ cells. The paper's findings and limits, for the study overall: No significant difference in CD8+ Simpson's diversity was found between patients and healthy controls (P=0.060). Although under 35 CD8+ CDR3 sequences were shared by patients and controls, these sequences appeared highly expressed in patients and within the immunodominant clones of patients.

A few counts support this clonotype. Its antigen remains undetermined. Base qualities are not provided; no much larger clone lies one nucleotide away. TCR beta VDJ combination and CDR3 sequence profiling used genomic DNA as the template. TCR repertoire sequencing was run on an Illumina HiSeq 2000. The source study handled its data this way. TRBV/TRBJ rearrangement plots, CDR3 size and DJ length profiles, and Simpson's diversity index were used to assess repertoires. The immunodominant clone was defined as the most abundant DNA sequence in deep sequencing data. CDR3 amino acid sequences were checked for sharing across subjects and were also compared against the VDJdb database and published repertoires. TCRdb ran its own pipeline on the public reads, namely fastp trimming at Q25 and MiXCR clone calling, and kept in-frame beta chains. Each CDR3 protein appears once, grouped with its most common genes and DNA. These V and J calls derive from TCRdb rather than the authors' analysis. The sample table records 90,000 to 120,000 distinct CDR3 sequences; 40% to 60% of these occur just once. The top ten clonotypes cover about 32% of the sample.

The study deep-sequenced TCR repertoires of sorted CD4+ and CD8+ blood T cells from severe aplastic anemia patients and healthy subjects. Ficoll-Paque density gradient centrifugation was used to isolate peripheral blood mononuclear cells. CD4+ and CD8+ T cells were sorted by FACS or magnetic beads before DNA extraction. V loses 4 bases, J loses 4 bases, and the germline ends lie 11 bases apart. The germline V gene encodes CDR1 SGHVS and CDR2 FNYEAQ. The CDR3 has 13 amino acids, counting the end cysteine and phenylalanine. The kept DNA is CDR3 alone, 39 bases in frame from the first base. The V gene is TRBV7-6 and the J gene is TRBJ2-7, with the D gene call left open. The sequence was obtained from a human donor in good health, serving as a control. The sequencing input was sorted CD4+, CD8+, or CD8+CD57+ T cells (not recorded which) from PBMCs. The nucleotides read TGTGCCAGCAGCTCATTATCGAGGTACGAGCAGTACTTC. This is translated as CASSSLSRYEQYF. Supplemented by the reference TRBV7-6 and TRBJ2-7 proteins around the CDR3, the complete variable domain is GAGVSQSPRYKVTKRGQDVALRCDPISGHVSLYWYRQALGQGPEFLTYFNYEAQQDKSGLPNDRFSAERPEGSISTLTIQRTEQRDSAMYRCASSSLSRYEQYFGPGTRLTVT.